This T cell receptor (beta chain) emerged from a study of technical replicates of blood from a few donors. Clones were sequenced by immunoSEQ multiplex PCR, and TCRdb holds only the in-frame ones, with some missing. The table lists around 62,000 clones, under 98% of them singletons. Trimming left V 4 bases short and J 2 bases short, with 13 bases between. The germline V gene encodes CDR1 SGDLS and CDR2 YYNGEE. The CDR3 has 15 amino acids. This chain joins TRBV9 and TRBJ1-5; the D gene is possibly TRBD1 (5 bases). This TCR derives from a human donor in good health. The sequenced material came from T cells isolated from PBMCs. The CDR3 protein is CASSLRGEGNQPQHF. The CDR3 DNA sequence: TGTGCCAGCAGCCTACGAGGGGAGGGCAATCAGCCCCAGCATTTT.